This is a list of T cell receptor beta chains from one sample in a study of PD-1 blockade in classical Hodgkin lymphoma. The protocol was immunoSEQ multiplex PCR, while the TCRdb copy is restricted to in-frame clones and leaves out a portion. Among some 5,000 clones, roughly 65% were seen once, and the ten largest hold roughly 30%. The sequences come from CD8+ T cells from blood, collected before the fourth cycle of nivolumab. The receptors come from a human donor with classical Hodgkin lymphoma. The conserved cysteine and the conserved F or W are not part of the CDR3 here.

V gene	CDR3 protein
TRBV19	ASSIPGTQY
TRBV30	AWSVPGGYTGELF
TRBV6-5	ASSPGGTQY
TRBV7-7	ASSYVGRIRPDNSPLH
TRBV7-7	ASSLVDSNTGELF
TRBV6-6	ASSTGTSLQETQY
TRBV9	ASSAPGRSSYNEQF
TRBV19	ASSILAEPTNEQF
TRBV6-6	ASRPSWTDTQY
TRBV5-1	ASSLFAGAHSYEQY
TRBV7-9	ASSSGTSGISSYNEQF
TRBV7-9	ASRPPGVETQY
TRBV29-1	SVAVTGASEQY
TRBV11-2	ASSLVQYTGELF
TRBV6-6	ASNEGSGNTIY
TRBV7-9	ASSLEAGVDEQY
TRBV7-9	ASTQGQNLNDGYT
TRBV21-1	ASSGLTGANVLT
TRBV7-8	ASSSSGRDEQY
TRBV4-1	ASSHFWTSGNEQF
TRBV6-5	ASTSGQYYEQY
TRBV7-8	ASRAGTGNTGELF
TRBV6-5	ASSYFTGTDNEQF